This T cell receptor beta chain emerged from a study of T cells in localized non-small cell lung cancer (dated by TCRdb to 2020 to 2021). Broadly, across the study: The study analyzed T cell repertoires of 200 to 300 early-stage NSCLC patients, comparing tumors and uninvolved tumor-adjacent lungs. The cohort was made up of fewer than 250 treatment-naive NSCLC patients whose localized lung tumors had been resected. The mean age of the NSCLC patients was around 65 years, with approximately 130 men and 95 to 110 women.

TCR beta CDR3 regions were sequenced from DNA using the immunoSEQ Assay. The study's own analysis went as follows. T cell density was computed as TCR beta template counts normalized to usable DNA estimated by amplifying housekeeping genes. Richness was estimated with the preseqR package, extrapolating to 400,000 templates for PBMC samples and 120,000 templates for tissue samples. Clonality was taken to be one minus Pielou's evenness. Differential abundance testing on productive amino-acid clonotypes, with a minimum total count of 5 and an alpha of 0.1, was used to identify tissue-enriched TCRs. The Jaccard Index and the Morisita Overlap Index were used to quantify repertoire overlap between compartments. GLIPH clustered TCR beta CDR3s with public tetramer-defined viral CDR3s; viral motifs required at least three viral sequences plus V-gene enrichment. The source is immuneACCESS, and TCRdb retained only in-frame sequences with V and J called. Part of the clones is not carried over; for the studies checked, unresolved V genes explain less than half of this, and the remainder is unexplained. V and J calls and clone size come straight from that table; D and trimming were deduced from the DNA. This sample comprises about 17,000 clones, about 86% of them detected only once. The ten largest account for about 35% of the sample.

Worth noting for this clone: Its antigen specificity is not known. Qualities for individual bases were not recorded, and no much larger clone is one base off.

At diagnosis, peripheral blood, uninvolved tumor-adjacent lung and tumor were collected and were preserved as a mix of fresh-frozen and FFPE material. For TCR repertoire profiling, blood samples were analyzed as peripheral blood mononuclear cells. The paper's findings and limits, for the study overall: Because multi-region tumor sequencing was not performed, intratumor heterogeneity could not be ruled out. Because the study design was exploratory, TCR variables were selected using unadjusted p-values without false-discovery rate correction. Uninvolved tumor-adjacent lung showed the highest T cell clonality, higher than tumor, which suggests more focused antigenic responses in the uninvolved tumor-adjacent lung. Higher blood T cell density associated with longer overall survival, while higher adjacent-lung clonality associated with shorter survival. A median of about 55 of the top 100 tumor clones were detected in paired uninvolved adjacent lung, and some 29 of these tumor clones were also found among the top 100 clones of the paired uninvolved adjacent lung.

V and J lose 7 bases and 5 bases, and a span of 11 bases separates them. The germline V gene supplies CDR1 SQVTM and CDR2 ANQGSEA. Its CDR3 holds 11 amino acids, cysteine through phenylalanine. Only CDR3 DNA remains: 33 bases, in frame from the first base. The receptor was isolated from a male donor aged 60 or over with stage III lung adenocarcinoma. The sequenced sample was peripheral blood, obtained before any cancer treatment. In this chain, TRBV29-1 is recombined with TRBJ1-1, with the D gene call left open. The CDR3 is CSASEITEAFF. At the DNA level, the sequence is TGCAGCGCTTCAGAAATTACTGAAGCTTTCTTT. Full variable domain (CDR3 extended with the reference TRBV29-1 and TRBJ1-1 proteins): SAVISQKPSRDICQRGTSLTIQCQVDSQVTMMFWYRQQPGQSLTLIATANQGSEATYESGFVIDKFPISRPNLTFSTLTVSNMSPEDSSIYLCSASEITEAFFGQGTRLTVV.